This T cell receptor beta chain originates from a study of blood T cell repertoires in COVID-19. Study overall: The analysed material was cDNA or gDNA that came from T cells, B-cell-depleted T cells, or PBMCs.

CDR1 and CDR2 from the germline V gene are LNHNV and YYDKDF (reference sequence). The germline V and J ends were trimmed by 1 base and 2 bases, with 18 bases remaining between them. The CDR3 spans 18 residues. Participants were aged about 18 to 100 years from around 25 US areas. Cohort placement rested on clinical history that participants reported themselves. Per the authors' pipeline: Estimation of nucleated cell counts was performed using reference gene primer amplification. Using immunoSEQ multiplex PCR, the repertoire was profiled, and TCRdb retains in-frame clones only, with some absent. Clonal size and the V and J genes are those of that table, whereas D and trimming came from the DNA. Among over 200,000 clones listed, approximately 89% were seen once.

The origin of this receptor is a woman in her 30s who had been exposed to COVID-19. What was sequenced was PBMCs or T cells enriched from blood (not recorded which). The genes are TRBV15 and TRBJ2-1; perhaps TRBD1 as D (5 bases). The CDR3 bases are TGTGCCACCAGCAGAGTAGGTTGGGGCCCCAAACCCTACAATGAGCAGTTCTTC. Its translation: CATSRVGWGPKPYNEQFF.